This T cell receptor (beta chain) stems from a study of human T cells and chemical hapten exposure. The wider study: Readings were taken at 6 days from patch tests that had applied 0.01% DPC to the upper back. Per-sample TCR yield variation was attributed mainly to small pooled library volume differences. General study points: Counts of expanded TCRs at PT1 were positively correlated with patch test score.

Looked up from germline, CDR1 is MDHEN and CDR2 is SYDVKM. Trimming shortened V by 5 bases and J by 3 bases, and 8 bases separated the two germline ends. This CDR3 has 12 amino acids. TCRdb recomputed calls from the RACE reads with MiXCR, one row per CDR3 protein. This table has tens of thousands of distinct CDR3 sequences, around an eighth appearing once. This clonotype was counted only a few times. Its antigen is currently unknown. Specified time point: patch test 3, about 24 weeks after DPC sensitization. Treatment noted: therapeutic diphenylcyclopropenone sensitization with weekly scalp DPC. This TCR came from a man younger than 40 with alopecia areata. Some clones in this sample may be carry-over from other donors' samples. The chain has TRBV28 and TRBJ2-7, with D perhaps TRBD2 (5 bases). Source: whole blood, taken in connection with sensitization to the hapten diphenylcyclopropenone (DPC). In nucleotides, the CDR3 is TGTGCCAGCAGTCTTCGGGACTACGAGCAGTACTTC. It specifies CASSLRDYEQYF.